The clone carrying this T cell receptor (beta chain) was recorded at least ten times. The TCRbeta library incorporated unique molecular identifiers. TCRdb passed the PCR reads through MiXCR, listing each CDR3 protein once. The data contain 170,000 or so distinct CDR3 sequences, around 7% of them singletons. The sample is drawn from a study of T-cell reconstitution after alpha-beta-depleted transplantation in children. The sequence came from a human donor who donated a stem cell graft to a child with Wiskott-Aldrich syndrome. The input for sequencing was PBMCs from the stem cell graft donor, taken from the stem cell graft.

The CDR3 sequence is CASSRTGTGGTGELFF. The DNA for the CDR3 is TGTGCCAGCAGCCGTACCGGGACAGGGGGCACCGGGGAGCTGTTTTTT. The V gene is TRBV7-8, the J gene TRBJ2-2; 11 bases agree with TRBD1. Germline-derived CDR1 and CDR2 are SGHVS and FQNEAQ. This CDR3 region has 16 residues. Losses at the gene ends were 5 bases for V and 4 bases for J; bases not matched to a gene: 6.